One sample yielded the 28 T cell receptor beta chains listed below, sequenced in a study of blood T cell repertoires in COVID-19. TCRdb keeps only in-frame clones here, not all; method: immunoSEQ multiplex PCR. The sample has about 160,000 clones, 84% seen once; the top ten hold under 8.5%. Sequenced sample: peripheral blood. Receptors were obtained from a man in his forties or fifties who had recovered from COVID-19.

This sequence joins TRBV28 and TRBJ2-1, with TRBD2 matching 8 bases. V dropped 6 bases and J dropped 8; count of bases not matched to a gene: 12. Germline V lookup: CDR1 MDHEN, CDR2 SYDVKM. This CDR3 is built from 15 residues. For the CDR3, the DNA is TGTGCCAGCAGCCCGGGGGGGTTTGCCTTCGATGAGCAGTTCTTC. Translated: CASSPGGFAFDEQFF.

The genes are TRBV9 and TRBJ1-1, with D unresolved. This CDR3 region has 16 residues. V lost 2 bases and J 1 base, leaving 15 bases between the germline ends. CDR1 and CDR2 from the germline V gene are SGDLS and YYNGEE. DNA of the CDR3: TGTGCCAGCAGCGTGTTGGTGATCGGAGCGAACACTGAAGCTTTCTTT. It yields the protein CASSVLVIGANTEAFF.

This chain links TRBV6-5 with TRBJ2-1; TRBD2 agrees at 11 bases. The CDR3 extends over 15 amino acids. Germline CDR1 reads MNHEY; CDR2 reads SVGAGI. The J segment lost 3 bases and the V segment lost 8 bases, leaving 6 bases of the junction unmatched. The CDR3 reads CASRTTSGGYNEQFF. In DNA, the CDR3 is TGTGCCAGCCGGACAACTAGCGGGGGCTACAATGAGCAGTTCTTC.

The CDR3 reads CASSPGLPSGNTIYF. CDR3 DNA: TGTGCCAGCAGCCCCGGACTCCCCTCTGGAAACACCATATATTTT. This sequence joins TRBV7-3 and TRBJ1-3, with D unclear. The V gene's germline CDR1 is SGHTA and CDR2 FQGTGA. Trimming took off 5 bases at V and 0 bases at J, with 11 bases between the two ends. This CDR3 is 15 amino acids long.

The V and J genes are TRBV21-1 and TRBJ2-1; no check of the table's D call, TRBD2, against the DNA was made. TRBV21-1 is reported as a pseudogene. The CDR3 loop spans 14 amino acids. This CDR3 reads CAPRRRGNYNEQFF. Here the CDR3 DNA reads TGTGCCCCAAGGAGGCGGGGGAATTACAATGAGCAGTTCTTC.

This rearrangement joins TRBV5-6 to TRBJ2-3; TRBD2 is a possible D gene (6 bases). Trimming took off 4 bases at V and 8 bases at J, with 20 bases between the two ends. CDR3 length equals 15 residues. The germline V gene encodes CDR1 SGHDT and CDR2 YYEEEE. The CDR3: CASSLPPTGGGTQYF. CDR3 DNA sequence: TGTGCCAGCAGCCTACCACCCACCGGGGGAGGTACGCAGTATTTT.

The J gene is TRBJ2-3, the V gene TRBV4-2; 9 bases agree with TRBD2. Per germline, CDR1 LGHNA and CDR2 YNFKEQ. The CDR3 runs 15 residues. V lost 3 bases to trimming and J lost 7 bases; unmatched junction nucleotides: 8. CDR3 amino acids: CASSHRLAARNTQYF. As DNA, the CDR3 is TGTGCCAGCAGCCACCGACTAGCGGCGAGAAATACGCAGTATTTT.

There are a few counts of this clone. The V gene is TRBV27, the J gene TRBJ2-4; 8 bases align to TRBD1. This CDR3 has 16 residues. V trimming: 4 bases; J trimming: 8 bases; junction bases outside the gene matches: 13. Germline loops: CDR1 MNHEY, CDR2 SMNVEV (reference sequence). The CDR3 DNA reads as TGTGCCAGCAGTTCCAACTATCTGGACAGGGAGTACATTCAGTACTTC. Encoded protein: CASSSNYLDREYIQYF.

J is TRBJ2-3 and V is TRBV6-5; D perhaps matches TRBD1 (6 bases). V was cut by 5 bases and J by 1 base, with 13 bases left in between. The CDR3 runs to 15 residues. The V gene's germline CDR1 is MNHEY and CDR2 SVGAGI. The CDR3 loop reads CASSLTGRRTDTQYF. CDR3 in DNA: TGTGCCAGCAGTCTTACAGGGCGTCGCACAGATACGCAGTATTTT.

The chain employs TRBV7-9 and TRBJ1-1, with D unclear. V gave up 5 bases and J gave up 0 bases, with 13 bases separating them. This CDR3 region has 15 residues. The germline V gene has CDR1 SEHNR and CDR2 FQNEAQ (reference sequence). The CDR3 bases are TGTGCCAGCAGCCCATTCGTAGGAGTGAACACTGAAGCTTTCTTT. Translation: CASSPFVGVNTEAFF.

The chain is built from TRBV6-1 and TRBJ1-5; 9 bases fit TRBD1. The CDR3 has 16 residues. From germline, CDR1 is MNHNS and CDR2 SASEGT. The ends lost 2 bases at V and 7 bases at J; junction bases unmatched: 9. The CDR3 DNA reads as TGTGCCAGCAGTGAATCAGGGGGACAGGGACCACAGCCCCAGCATTTT. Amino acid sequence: CASSESGGQGPQPQHF.

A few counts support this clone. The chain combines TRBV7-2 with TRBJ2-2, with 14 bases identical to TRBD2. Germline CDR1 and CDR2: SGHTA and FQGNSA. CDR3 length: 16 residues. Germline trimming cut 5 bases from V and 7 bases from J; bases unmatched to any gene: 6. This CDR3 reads CASSEGLAGAGGELFF. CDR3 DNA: TGTGCCAGCAGCGAGGGACTAGCGGGGGCGGGCGGGGAGCTGTTTTTT.

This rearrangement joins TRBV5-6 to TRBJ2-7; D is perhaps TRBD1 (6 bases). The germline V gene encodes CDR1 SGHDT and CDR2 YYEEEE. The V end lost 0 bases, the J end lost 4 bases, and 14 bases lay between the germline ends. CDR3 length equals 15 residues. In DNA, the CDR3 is TGTGCCAGCAGCTTGGGGAGGCAGGGGATTTACGAGCAGTACTTC. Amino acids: CASSLGRQGIYEQYF.

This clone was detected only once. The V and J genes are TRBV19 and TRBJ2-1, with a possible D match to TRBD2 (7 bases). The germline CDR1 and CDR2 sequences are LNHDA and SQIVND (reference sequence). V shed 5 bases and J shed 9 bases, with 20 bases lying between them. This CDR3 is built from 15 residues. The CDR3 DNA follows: TGTGCCAGTAGTGGGGGCGGGAGCTACCTCAGTGAGCAGTTCTTC. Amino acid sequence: CASSGGGSYLSEQFF. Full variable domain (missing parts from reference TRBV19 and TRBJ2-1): DGGITQSPKYLFRKEGQNVTLSCEQNLNHDAMYWYRQDPGQGLRLIYYSQIVNDFQKGDIAEGYSVSREKKESFPLTVTSAQKNPTAFYLCASSGGGSYLSEQFFGPGTRLTVL.

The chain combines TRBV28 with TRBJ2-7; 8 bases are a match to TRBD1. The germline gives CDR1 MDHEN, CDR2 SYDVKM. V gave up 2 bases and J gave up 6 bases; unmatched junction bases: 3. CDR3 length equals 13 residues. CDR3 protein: CASSLTGGSEQYF. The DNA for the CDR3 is TGTGCCAGCAGTTTAACAGGGGGAAGCGAGCAGTACTTC. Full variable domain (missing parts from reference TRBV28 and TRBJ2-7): DVKVTQSSRYLVKRTGEKVFLECVQDMDHENMFWYRQDPGLGLRLIYFSYDVKMKEKGDIPEGYSVSREKKERFSLILESASTNQTSMYLCASSLTGGSEQYFGPGTRLTVT.

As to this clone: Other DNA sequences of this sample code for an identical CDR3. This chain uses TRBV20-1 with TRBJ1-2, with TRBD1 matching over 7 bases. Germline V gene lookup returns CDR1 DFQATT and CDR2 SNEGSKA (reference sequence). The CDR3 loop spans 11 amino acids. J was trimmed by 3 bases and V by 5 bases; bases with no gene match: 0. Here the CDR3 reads CSAGQDYGYTF. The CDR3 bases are TGCAGTGCTGGACAGGACTATGGCTACACCTTC.

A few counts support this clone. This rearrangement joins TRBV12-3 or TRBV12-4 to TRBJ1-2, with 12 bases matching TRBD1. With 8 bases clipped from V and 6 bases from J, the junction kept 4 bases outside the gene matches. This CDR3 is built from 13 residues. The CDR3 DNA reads TGTGCCAGCGGGGACAGGGGGCTCAATGGCTACACCTTC. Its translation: CASGDRGLNGYTF.

The CDR3 here is CASSDFTSGDQETQYF. Here the CDR3 DNA reads TGTGCCAGCAGCGACTTTACTAGCGGGGACCAAGAGACCCAGTACTTC. The chain combines TRBV7-9 with TRBJ2-5, with 10 bases fitting TRBD2. The V gene end was trimmed by 5 bases and the J gene end by 0 bases; junction bases not matched to a gene: 6. The germline CDR1 and CDR2 sequences are SEHNR and FQNEAQ (reference sequence). This CDR3 contains 16 residues.

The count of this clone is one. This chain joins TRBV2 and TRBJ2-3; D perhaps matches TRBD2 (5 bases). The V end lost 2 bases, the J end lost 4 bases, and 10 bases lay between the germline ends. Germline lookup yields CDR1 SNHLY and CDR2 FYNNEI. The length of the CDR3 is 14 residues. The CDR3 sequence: CASSERDLSDTQYF. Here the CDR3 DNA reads TGTGCCAGCAGTGAACGGGATCTTTCAGATACGCAGTATTTT.

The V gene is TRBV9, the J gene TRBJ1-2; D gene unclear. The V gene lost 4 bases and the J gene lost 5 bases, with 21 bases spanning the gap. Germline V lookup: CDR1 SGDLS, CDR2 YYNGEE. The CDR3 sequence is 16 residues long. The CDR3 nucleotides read TGTGCCAGCAGCCTCCACCGGGAGCCCAGTCCGTATGGCTACACCTTC. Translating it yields CASSLHREPSPYGYTF. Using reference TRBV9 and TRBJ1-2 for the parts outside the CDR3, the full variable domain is DSGVTQTPKHLITATGQRVTLRCSPRSGDLSVYWYQQSLDQGLQFLIQYYNGEERAKGNILERFSAQQFPDLHSELNLSSLELGDSALYFCASSLHREPSPYGYTFGSGTRLTVV.

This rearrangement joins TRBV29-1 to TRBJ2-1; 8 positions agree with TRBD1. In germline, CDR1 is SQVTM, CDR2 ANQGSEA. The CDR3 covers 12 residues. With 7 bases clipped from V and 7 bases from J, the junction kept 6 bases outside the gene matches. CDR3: CSARGQANEQFF. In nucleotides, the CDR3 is TGCAGCGCTCGGGGACAGGCTAATGAGCAGTTCTTC.

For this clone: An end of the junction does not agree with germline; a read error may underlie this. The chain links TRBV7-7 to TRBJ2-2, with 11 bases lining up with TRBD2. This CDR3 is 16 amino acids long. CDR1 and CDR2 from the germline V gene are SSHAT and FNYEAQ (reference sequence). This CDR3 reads CASSLGTSGNTGELFF. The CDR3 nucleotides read TGTGCTAGCAGCCTCGGGACTAGCGGAAACACCGGGGAGCTGTTTTTT.

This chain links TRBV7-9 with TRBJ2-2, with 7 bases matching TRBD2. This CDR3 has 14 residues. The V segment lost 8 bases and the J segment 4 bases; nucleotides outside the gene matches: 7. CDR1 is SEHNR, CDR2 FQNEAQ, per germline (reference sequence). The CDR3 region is CASLPAGVTGELFF. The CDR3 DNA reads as TGTGCCAGCTTACCGGCGGGAGTCACCGGGGAGCTGTTTTTT.

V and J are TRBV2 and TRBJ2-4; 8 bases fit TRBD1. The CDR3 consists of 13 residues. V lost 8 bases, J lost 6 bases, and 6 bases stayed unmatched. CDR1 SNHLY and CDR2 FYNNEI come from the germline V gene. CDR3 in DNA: TGTGCCAGCTCGGGACAGGAGTTAAACATTCAGTACTTC. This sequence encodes CASSGQELNIQYF.

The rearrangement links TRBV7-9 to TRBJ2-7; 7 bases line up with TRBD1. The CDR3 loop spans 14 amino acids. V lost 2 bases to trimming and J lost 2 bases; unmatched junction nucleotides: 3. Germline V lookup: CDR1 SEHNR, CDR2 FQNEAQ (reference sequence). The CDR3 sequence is CASSLRDRAYEQYF. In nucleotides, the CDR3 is TGTGCCAGCAGCTTAAGGGACAGAGCCTACGAGCAGTACTTC.

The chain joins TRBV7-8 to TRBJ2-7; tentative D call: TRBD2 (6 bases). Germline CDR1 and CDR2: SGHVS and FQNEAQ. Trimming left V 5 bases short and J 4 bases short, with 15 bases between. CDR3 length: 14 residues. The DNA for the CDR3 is TGTGCCAGCAGCCCCGGCGGGATTCGTTACGAGCAGTACTTC. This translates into CASSPGGIRYEQYF.

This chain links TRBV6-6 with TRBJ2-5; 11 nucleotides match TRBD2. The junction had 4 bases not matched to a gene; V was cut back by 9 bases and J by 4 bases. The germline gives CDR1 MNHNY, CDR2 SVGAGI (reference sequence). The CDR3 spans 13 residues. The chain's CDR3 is CASAGLAAETQYF. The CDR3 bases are TGTGCCAGTGCGGGACTAGCGGCAGAGACCCAGTACTTC.

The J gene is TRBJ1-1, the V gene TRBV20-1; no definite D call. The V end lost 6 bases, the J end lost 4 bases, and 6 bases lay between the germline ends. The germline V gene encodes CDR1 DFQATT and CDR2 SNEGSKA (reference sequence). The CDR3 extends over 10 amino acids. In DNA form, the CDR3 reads TGCAGTGCGGGGAGCACTGAAGCTTTCTTT. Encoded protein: CSAGSTEAFF.